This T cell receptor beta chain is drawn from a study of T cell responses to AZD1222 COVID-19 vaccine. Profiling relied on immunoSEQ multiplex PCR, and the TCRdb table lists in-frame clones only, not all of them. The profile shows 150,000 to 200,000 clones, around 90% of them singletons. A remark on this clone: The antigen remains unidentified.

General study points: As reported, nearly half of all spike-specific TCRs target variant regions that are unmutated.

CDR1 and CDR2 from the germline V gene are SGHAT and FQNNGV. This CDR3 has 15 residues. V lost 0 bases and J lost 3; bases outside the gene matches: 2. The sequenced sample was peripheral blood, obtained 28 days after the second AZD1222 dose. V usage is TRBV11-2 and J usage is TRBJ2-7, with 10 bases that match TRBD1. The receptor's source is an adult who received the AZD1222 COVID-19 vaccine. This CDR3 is CASSLEGTGVYEQYF. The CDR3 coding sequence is TGTGCCAGCAGCTTAGAGGGGACAGGGGTCTACGAGCAGTACTTC.